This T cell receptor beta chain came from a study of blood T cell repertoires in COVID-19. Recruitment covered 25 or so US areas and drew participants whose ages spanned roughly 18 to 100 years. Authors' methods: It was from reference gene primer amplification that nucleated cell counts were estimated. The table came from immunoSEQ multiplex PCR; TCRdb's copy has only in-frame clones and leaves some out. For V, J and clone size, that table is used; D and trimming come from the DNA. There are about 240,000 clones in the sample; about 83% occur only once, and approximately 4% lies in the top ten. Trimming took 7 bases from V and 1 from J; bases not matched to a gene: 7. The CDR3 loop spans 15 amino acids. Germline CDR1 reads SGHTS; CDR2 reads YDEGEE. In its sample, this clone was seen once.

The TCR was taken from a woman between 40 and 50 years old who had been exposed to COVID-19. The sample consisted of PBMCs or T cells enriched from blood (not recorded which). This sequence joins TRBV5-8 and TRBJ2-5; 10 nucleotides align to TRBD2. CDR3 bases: TGTGCCAGCCCGGGGCTAGCGGGGGTCCAAGAGACCCAGTACTTC. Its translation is CASPGLAGVQETQYF.